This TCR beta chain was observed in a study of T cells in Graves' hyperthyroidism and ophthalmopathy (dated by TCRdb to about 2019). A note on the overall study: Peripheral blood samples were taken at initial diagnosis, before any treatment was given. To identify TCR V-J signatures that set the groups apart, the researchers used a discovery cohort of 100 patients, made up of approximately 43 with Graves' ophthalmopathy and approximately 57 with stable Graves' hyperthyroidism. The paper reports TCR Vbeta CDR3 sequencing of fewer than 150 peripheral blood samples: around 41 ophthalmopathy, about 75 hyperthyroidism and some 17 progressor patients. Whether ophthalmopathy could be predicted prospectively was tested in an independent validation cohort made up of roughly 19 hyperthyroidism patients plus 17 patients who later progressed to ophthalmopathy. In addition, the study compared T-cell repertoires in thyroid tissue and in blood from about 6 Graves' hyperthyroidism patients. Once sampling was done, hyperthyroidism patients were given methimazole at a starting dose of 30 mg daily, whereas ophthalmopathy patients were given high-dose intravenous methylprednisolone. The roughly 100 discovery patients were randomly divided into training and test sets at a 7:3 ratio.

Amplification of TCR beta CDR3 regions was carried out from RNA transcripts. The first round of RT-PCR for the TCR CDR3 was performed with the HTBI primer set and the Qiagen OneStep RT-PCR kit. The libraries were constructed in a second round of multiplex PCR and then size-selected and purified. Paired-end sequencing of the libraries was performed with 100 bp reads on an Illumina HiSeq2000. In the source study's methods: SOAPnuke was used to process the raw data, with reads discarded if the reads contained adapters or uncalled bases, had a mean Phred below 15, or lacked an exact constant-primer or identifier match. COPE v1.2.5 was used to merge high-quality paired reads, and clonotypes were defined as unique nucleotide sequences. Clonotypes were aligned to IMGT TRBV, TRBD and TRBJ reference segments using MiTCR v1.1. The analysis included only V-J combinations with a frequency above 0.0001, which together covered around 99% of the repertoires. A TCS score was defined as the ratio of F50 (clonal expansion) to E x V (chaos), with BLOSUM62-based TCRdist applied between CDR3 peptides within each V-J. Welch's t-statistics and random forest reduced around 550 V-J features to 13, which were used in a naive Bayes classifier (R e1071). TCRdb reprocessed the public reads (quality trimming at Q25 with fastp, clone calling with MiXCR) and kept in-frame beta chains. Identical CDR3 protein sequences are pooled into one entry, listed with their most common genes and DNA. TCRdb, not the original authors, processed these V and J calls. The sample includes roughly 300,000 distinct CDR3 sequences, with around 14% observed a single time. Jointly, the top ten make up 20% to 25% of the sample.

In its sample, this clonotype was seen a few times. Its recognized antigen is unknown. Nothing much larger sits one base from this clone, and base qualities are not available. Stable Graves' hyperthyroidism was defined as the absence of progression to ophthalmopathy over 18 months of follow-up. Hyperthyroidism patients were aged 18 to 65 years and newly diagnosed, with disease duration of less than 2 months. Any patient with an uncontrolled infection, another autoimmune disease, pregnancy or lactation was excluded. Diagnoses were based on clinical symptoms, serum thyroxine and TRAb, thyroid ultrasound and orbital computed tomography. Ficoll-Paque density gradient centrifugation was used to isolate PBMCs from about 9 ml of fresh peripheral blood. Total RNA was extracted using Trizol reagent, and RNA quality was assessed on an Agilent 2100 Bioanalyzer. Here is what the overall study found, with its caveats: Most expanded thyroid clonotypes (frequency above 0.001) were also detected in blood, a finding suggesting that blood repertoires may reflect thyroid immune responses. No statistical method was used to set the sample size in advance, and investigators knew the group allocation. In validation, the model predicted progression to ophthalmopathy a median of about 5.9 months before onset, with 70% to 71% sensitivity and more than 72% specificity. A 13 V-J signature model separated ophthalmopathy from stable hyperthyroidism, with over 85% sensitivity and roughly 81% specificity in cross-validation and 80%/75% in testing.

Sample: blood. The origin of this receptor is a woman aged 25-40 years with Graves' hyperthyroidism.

The CDR3 protein sequence reads: CASSHQPPIAGAGYEQYF. The sequence in DNA is TGTGCCAGCAGCCATCAACCACCAATAGCGGGAGCGGGCTACGAGCAGTACTTC. Rearrangement joined TRBV7-2 to TRBJ2-7; the junction holds 9 bases that match TRBD2. V ends up 5 bases short and J 3 bases short, with an unmatched junction base count of 17. The CDR3 contains 18 residues, cysteine and phenylalanine counted. Only the CDR3 DNA is retained, 54 bases long and in frame from the first base. The CDR1 and CDR2 encoded by the germline V gene are SGHTA and FQGNSA.